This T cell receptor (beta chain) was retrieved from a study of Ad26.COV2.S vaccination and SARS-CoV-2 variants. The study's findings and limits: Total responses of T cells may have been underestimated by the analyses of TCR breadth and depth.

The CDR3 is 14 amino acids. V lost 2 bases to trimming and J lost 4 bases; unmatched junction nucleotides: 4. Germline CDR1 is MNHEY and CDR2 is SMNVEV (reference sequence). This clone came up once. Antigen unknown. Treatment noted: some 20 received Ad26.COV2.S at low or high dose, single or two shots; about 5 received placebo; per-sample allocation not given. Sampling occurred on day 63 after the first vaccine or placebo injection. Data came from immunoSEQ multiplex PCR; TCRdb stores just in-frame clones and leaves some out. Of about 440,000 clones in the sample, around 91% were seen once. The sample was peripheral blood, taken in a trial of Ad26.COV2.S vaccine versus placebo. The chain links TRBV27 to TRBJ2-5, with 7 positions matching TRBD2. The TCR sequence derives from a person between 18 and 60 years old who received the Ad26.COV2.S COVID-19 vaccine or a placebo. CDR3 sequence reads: CASSLAGAPETQYF. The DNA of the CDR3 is TGTGCCAGCAGTTTAGCGGGAGCACCAGAGACCCAGTACTTC.